These 25 T cell receptor beta chains were sequenced from one sample in a study of blood T cell repertoires in COVID-19. The method was immunoSEQ multiplex PCR; TCRdb's version includes in-frame clones alone and lacks a portion of them. The data show 200,000 to 250,000 clones, roughly 84% seen once. Sequences were obtained from peripheral blood. All receptors come from a woman at least 80 years old with COVID-19, enrolled during active disease.

The gene calls are TRBV9 and TRBJ1-6; 7 bases agree with TRBD1. Germline V gene sequence: CDR1 SGDLS, CDR2 YYNGEE. This CDR3 contains 15 residues. With 3 bases clipped from V and 0 bases from J, the junction kept 0 bases outside the gene matches. Here the CDR3 reads CASSGDSSYNSPLHF. For the CDR3, the DNA is TGTGCCAGCAGCGGGGACAGCTCCTATAATTCACCCCTCCACTTT.

Only one count was recorded for this clone. V gene TRBV2 combines with J gene TRBJ2-3, with a weak D call TRBD2 (5 bases). Germline V CDR1 and CDR2: SNHLY, FYNNEI. With 6 bases removed from V and 4 bases from J, the gap between germline ends came to 17 bases. The CDR3 consists of 15 residues. Here the CDR3 DNA reads TGTGCCAGCAGCGTACCCCTGGAGGTGCCAGATACGCAGTATTTT. Amino acids: CASSVPLEVPDTQYF.

This clone was seen once. The rearrangement uses TRBV9 and TRBJ2-1, with D possibly matching TRBD2 (6 bases). With 4 bases removed from V and 0 bases from J, the gap between germline ends came to 11 bases. This CDR3 comprises 15 residues. Germline loops: CDR1 SGDLS, CDR2 YYNGEE. CDR3 in amino acids: CASSPRGSSYNEQFF. In nucleotides, the CDR3 is TGTGCCAGCAGCCCCCGGGGGAGCTCCTACAATGAGCAGTTCTTC.

The gene calls are TRBV19 and TRBJ2-3; TRBD1 agrees at 9 bases. J lost 4 bases, V lost 2 bases, and 4 bases had no gene match. Germline V gene lookup returns CDR1 LNHDA and CDR2 SQIVND (reference sequence). This CDR3 has 15 residues. For the CDR3, the DNA is TGTGCCAGTAGTATAAGGGACAGGGCCTCAGATACGCAGTATTTT. Encoded protein: CASSIRDRASDTQYF.

This chain connects TRBV28 to TRBJ2-7; 8 bases match TRBD2. With V trimmed by 8 bases and J by 4 bases, 13 bases remained unmatched. There are 15 residues in the CDR3. The germline V gene encodes CDR1 MDHEN and CDR2 SYDVKM. In nucleotides, the CDR3 is TGTGCCAGCCGGACTAACGGAGCGGGGGTATACGAGCAGTACGTC. The encoded protein is CASRTNGAGVYEQYV.

This chain uses TRBV28 with TRBJ1-1, with D perhaps TRBD1 (5 bases). Trimming pared 3 bases from V and 4 bases from J, leaving 12 bases between. The CDR3 is made up of 14 amino acids. From germline, CDR1 is MDHEN and CDR2 SYDVKM. Here the CDR3 reads CASSFSRTTTEAFF. The CDR3, as DNA: TGTGCCAGCAGTTTTAGCCGGACAACCACTGAAGCTTTCTTT.

This chain joins TRBV5-4 and TRBJ1-4; possibly TRBD1 for D (6 bases). V lost 4 bases and J 5 bases, leaving 12 bases between the germline ends. Germline values: CDR1 SGHNT, CDR2 YYREEE (reference sequence). The CDR3 is 14 amino acids. The CDR3 coding sequence is TGTGCCAGCAGCCGGGGAACAGGGAATGAAAAACTGTTTTTT. Residues: CASSRGTGNEKLFF.

This chain connects TRBV7-2 to TRBJ1-1; D unclear. V lost 0 bases to trimming and J lost 0 bases, with 8 bases between them. Looked up from germline, CDR1 is SGHTA and CDR2 is FQGNSA. The CDR3 sequence is 15 residues long. The CDR3 DNA is TGTGCCAGCAGCTTAGCGAGGGCGGTGAACACTGAAGCTTTCTTT. It encodes CASSLARAVNTEAFF.

The chain has TRBV19 and TRBJ2-7, with D maybe TRBD2 (5 bases). The CDR3 has 11 residues. The germline CDR1 and CDR2 sequences are LNHDA and SQIVND (reference sequence). V dropped 5 bases and J dropped 4 bases, with 6 bases sitting between them. Here the CDR3 reads CASSGGYEQYF. CDR3 coding DNA: TGTGCCAGTAGTGGAGGTTACGAGCAGTACTTC. The variable domain in full, with the rest retrieved from reference TRBV19 and TRBJ2-7, is DGGITQSPKYLFRKEGQNVTLSCEQNLNHDAMYWYRQDPGQGLRLIYYSQIVNDFQKGDIAEGYSVSREKKESFPLTVTSAQKNPTAFYLCASSGGYEQYFGPGTRLTVT.

In this sample, this clone turned up once. This chain uses TRBV4-3 with TRBJ1-5; D is unclear. Looked up from germline, CDR1 is LGHNA and CDR2 is YSLEER. The V and J ends lost 1 base and 6 bases respectively, with 10 bases between them. The CDR3 contains 14 residues. The CDR3 DNA follows: TGCGCCAGCAGCCAAGTCGTTTCGGGTCAGCCCCAGCATTTT. Amino acid sequence: CASSQVVSGQPQHF.

The rearrangement links TRBV6-2 or TRBV6-3 to TRBJ2-4, with 8 nucleotides matching TRBD1. Germline-derived CDR1 and CDR2 are MNHEY and SVGEGT. The V segment lost 5 bases and the J segment 2 bases; nucleotides outside the gene matches: 5. This CDR3 contains 15 residues. This chain's CDR3 is CASSLRTGTKNIQYF. CDR3 DNA: TGTGCCAGCAGTCTCCGGACAGGGACCAAAAACATTCAGTACTTC.

The chain employs TRBV2 and TRBJ1-5, with 9 bases fitting TRBD1. This CDR3 contains 14 residues. The V and J ends lost 5 bases and 6 bases, in that order; junction bases with no gene match: 5. Per the germline V gene, CDR1 is SNHLY and CDR2 is FYNNEI. The CDR3 DNA sequence: TGTGCCAGCAGTACGGACAGGGGAAGTCAGCCCCAGCATTTT. This encodes CASSTDRGSQPQHF. Based on the CDR3 plus reference TRBV2 and TRBJ1-5, the full variable domain is EPEVTQTPSHQVTQMGQEVILRCVPISNHLYFYWYRQILGQKVEFLVSFYNNEISEKSEIFDDQFSVERPDGSNFTLKIRSTKLEDSAMYFCASSTDRGSQPQHFGDGTRLSIL.

The J gene is TRBJ1-2, the V gene TRBV6-6, with a tentative D call TRBD1 (6 bases). Germline V gene data show CDR1 as MNHNY and CDR2 as SVGAGI (reference sequence). V was clipped by 2 bases and J by 2 bases, with 12 bases between them. This CDR3 is 15 amino acids long. CDR3 sequence (DNA): TGTGCCAGCAGTTACGATGGACAGCCGAACTATGGCTACACCTTC. The encoded protein is CASSYDGQPNYGYTF.

This chain links TRBV13 with TRBJ1-1, with TRBD1 matching 11 bases. The CDR3 consists of 16 residues. Trimming cost V 6 bases and J 0 bases; bases outside gene matches: 6. Germline-derived CDR1 and CDR2 are PRHDT and FYEKMQ (reference sequence). For the CDR3, the DNA is TGTGCCAGCAGAACCGGGACAGGGGGGATGAACACTGAAGCTTTCTTT. Translation: CASRTGTGGMNTEAFF.

V and J are TRBV18 and TRBJ1-6; the D is unclear. Per germline, CDR1 KGHSH and CDR2 LQKENI. This CDR3 contains 12 residues. Trimming pared 6 bases from V and 3 bases from J, leaving 3 bases between. The CDR3 sequence is CASSSYNSPLHF. The CDR3 DNA is TGTGCCAGCTCGAGCTATAATTCACCCCTCCACTTT.

CDR3 nucleotide sequence: TGTGCCACTAACTACAGGGGCACGAACACTGAAGCTTTCTTT. Translating gives CATNYRGTNTEAFF. The chain has TRBV24-1 and TRBJ1-1, with 7 bases fitting TRBD1. This CDR3 contains 14 residues. J was trimmed by 1 base and V by 10 bases; bases with no gene match: 8. CDR1 and CDR2 from the germline V gene are KGHDR and SFDVKD.

V usage is TRBV11-3 and J usage is TRBJ2-5; D may be TRBD1 (6 bases). V was trimmed by 4 bases and J by 3 bases, leaving 15 bases between them. The CDR3 is 15 residues long. The germline V gene has CDR1 SGHNT and CDR2 YENEEA. The CDR3 DNA reads as TGTGCCAGCAGCTCAGGGGCAGGGAAGGAAGAGACCCAGTACTTC. Protein: CASSSGAGKEETQYF. The whole variable domain, remainder taken from reference TRBV11-3 and TRBJ2-5, is EAGVVQSPRYKIIEKKQPVAFWCNPISGHNTLYWYLQNLGQGPELLIRYENEEAVDDSQLPKDRFSAERLKGVDSTLKIQPAELGDSAVYLCASSSGAGKEETQYFGPGTRLLVL.

The chain links TRBV5-6 to TRBJ2-5, with 8 bases matching TRBD2. The ends lost 0 bases at V and 5 bases at J; junction bases unmatched: 0. The germline V gene has CDR1 SGHDT and CDR2 YYEEEE. The CDR3 totals 13 residues. Written as DNA, the CDR3 is TGTGCCAGCAGCTTGGCTAGCGGGGAGACCCAGTACTTC. Its translation is CASSLASGETQYF.

The chain couples TRBV6-6 to TRBJ2-5; 10 bases match TRBD2. The CDR3 covers 15 residues. Germline V gene lookup returns CDR1 MNHNY and CDR2 SVGAGI (reference sequence). The ends lost 8 bases at V and 1 base at J; junction bases unmatched: 7. Written as DNA, the CDR3 is TGTGCCAGCGGAAATAGCGGGGGGCTCCAAGAGACCCAGTACTTC. This sequence encodes CASGNSGGLQETQYF.

The J gene is TRBJ2-3, the V gene TRBV29-1; TRBD1 aligns across 8 bases. CDR1 is SQVTM and CDR2 is ANQGSEA in the germline V gene. The CDR3 sequence is 15 residues long. The junction had 10 bases not matched to a gene; V was cut back by 3 bases and J by 5 bases. CDR3 in amino acids: CSVDPTGVGGDTQYF. The DNA of the CDR3 is TGCAGCGTTGACCCGACAGGGGTGGGCGGAGATACGCAGTATTTT.

The chain links TRBV7-2 to TRBJ2-7, with a tentative D call TRBD2 (5 bases). V lost 3 bases, J lost 2 bases, and 8 bases lay in between. Germline CDR1 is SGHTA and CDR2 is FQGNSA. The CDR3 is made up of 13 amino acids. The CDR3 DNA reads TGTGCCAGCAGCTTTACCGGGACCTACGAGCAGTACTTC. Residues: CASSFTGTYEQYF.

V is TRBV2 and J is TRBJ1-4; D might be TRBD1 (6 bases). Germline V gives CDR1 SNHLY, CDR2 FYNNEI. There are 14 residues in the CDR3. The germline V and J ends were trimmed by 3 bases and 8 bases, with 13 bases remaining between them. This chain's CDR3 is CASSDGRGDEKLFF. The CDR3 DNA follows: TGTGCCAGCAGTGACGGCAGGGGAGACGAAAAACTGTTTTTT. Full variable domain (remainder filled in from reference TRBV2 and TRBJ1-4): EPEVTQTPSHQVTQMGQEVILRCVPISNHLYFYWYRQILGQKVEFLVSFYNNEISEKSEIFDDQFSVERPDGSNFTLKIRSTKLEDSAMYFCASSDGRGDEKLFFGSGTQLSVL.

This chain uses TRBV7-2 with TRBJ1-2; 10 bases fit TRBD1. The CDR3 is made up of 17 amino acids. In germline, CDR1 is SGHTA, CDR2 FQGNSA. V dropped 5 bases and J dropped 4; count of bases not matched to a gene: 13. The CDR3 protein is CASSPDHGTGVGYGYTF. As DNA, the CDR3 is TGTGCCAGCAGCCCGGACCATGGGACAGGGGTAGGCTATGGCTACACCTTC.

V is TRBV7-8 and J is TRBJ2-1; 10 bases agree with TRBD2. V shed 5 bases, J shed 1 base, and the junction held 11 bases outside the gene matches. Germline V lookup: CDR1 SGHVS, CDR2 FQNEAQ. The CDR3 has 18 amino acids. CDR3: CASSRGSTSGVSYNEQFF. The CDR3 bases are TGTGCCAGCAGCCGGGGCTCCACTAGCGGGGTATCCTACAATGAGCAGTTCTTC.

The chain has TRBV19 and TRBJ1-4; 7 bases agree with TRBD1. With 8 bases clipped from V and 7 bases from J, the junction kept 4 bases outside the gene matches. The germline V gene encodes CDR1 LNHDA and CDR2 SQIVND (reference sequence). This CDR3 is built from 12 residues. The CDR3 DNA sequence: TGTGCCAGTGCGGGACAGCTTGAAAAACTGTTTTTT. Residues: CASAGQLEKLFF. Together with reference TRBV19 and TRBJ1-4, the CDR3 gives the full variable domain: DGGITQSPKYLFRKEGQNVTLSCEQNLNHDAMYWYRQDPGQGLRLIYYSQIVNDFQKGDIAEGYSVSREKKESFPLTVTSAQKNPTAFYLCASAGQLEKLFFGSGTQLSVL.